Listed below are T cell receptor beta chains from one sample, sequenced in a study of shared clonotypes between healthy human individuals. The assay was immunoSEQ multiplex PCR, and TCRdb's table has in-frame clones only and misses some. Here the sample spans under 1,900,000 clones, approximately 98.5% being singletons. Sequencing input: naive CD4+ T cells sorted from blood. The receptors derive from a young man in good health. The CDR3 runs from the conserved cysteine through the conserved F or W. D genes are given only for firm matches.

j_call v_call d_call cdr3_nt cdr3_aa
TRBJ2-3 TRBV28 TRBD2 TGTGCCAGCAGTCCCGCACTAGCGGGAGTCCCAGATACGCAGTATTTT CASSPALAGVPDTQYF
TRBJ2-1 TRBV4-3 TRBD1 TGCGCCAGCAGACTCGCCGGGACAGGGAACAATGAGCAGTTCTTC CASRLAGTGNNEQFF
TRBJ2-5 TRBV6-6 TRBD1 TGTGCCAGCACCAGACAGGGTACCGAGACCCAGTACTTC CASTRQGTETQYF
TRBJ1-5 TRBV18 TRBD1 TGTGCCAGCTCACCGGACAGGAATCAGCCCCAGCATTTT CASSPDRNQPQHF
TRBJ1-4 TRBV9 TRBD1 TGTGCCAGCAGCACTACAGGGGTTGCTAATGAAAAACTGTTTTTT CASSTTGVANEKLFF
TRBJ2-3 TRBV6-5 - TGTGCCAGCAGTTATCTTAGTAGGGGAGGTTCAGATACGCAGTATTTT CASSYLSRGGSDTQYF
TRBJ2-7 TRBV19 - TGTGCCAGTAGTATGGGGATATCCTACGAGCAGTACTTC CASSMGISYEQYF
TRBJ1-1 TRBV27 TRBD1 TGTGCCAGCAGTCCCCGGGACAGGGGCACTGAAGCTTTCTTT CASSPRDRGTEAFF
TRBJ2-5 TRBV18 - TGTGCCAGCTCACCCCGATGGGCGGAGACCCAGTACTTC CASSPRWAETQYF
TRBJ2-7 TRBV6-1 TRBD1 TGTGCCAGCAGCGCGGACAGGGTCGGCTACGAGCAGTACTTC CASSADRVGYEQYF
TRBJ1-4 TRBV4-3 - TGCGCCAGCAGCCAAGATTGGGTTCTCACTAATGAAAAACTGTTTTTT CASSQDWVLTNEKLFF
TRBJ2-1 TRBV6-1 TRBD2 TGTGCCAGCAGTGAACTCCTAGGGCGGGAGGACAATGAGCAGTTCTTC CASSELLGREDNEQFF
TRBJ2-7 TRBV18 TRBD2 TGTGCCAGCTCACCACCCGGGAGGGCCTACGAGCAGTACTTC CASSPPGRAYEQYF